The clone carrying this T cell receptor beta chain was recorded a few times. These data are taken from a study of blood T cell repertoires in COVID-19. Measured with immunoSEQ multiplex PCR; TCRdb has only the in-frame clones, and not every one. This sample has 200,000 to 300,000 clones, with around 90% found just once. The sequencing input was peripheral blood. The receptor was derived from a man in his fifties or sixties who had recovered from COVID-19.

The CDR3 sequence: CASSLRSTEAFF. CDR3 nucleotides: TGCGCCAGCAGCTTGCGGAGCACTGAAGCTTTCTTT. The V gene is TRBV5-1, the J gene TRBJ1-1; no firm D call. V lost 1 base to trimming and J lost 4 bases, with 5 bases between them. In germline, CDR1 is SGHRS, CDR2 YFSETQ. The CDR3 sequence is 12 residues long.